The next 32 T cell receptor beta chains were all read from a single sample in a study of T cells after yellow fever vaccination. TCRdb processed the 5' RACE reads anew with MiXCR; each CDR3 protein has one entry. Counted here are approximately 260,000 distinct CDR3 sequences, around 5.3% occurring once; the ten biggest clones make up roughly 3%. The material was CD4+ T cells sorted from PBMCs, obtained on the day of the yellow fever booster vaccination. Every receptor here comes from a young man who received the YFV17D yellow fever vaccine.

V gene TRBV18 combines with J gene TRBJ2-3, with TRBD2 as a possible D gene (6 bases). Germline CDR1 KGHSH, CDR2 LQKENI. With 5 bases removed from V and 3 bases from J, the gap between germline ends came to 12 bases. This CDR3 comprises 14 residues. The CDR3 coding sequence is TGTGCCAGCTCAGCCGGGACTCAAACAGATACGCAGTATTTT. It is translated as CASSAGTQTDTQYF.

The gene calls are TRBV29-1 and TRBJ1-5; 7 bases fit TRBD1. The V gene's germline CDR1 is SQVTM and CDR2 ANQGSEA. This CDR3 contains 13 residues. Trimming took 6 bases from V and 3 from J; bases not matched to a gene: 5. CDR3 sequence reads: CSVRGQLNQPQHF. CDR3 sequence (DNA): TGCAGCGTGCGGGGACAGCTCAATCAGCCCCAGCATTTT.

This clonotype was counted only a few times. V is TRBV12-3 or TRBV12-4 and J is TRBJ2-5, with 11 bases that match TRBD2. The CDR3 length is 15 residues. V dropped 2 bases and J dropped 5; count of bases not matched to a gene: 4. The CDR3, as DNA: TGTGCCAGCAGTTTATCGGTAGCGGGGGGGGAGACCCAGTACTTC. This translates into CASSLSVAGGETQYF.

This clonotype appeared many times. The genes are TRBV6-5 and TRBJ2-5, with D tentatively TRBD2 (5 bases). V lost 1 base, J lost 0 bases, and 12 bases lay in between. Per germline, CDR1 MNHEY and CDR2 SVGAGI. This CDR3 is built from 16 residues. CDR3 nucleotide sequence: TGTGCCAGCAGTTACTTTTCGGGGAATAACCAAGAGACCCAGTACTTC. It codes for CASSYFSGNNQETQYF.

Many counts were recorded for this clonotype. CDR3 nucleotides: TGTGCCAGCAGCCTTCGACAGGGTGGCACTAATGAAAAACTGTTTTTT. Translation gives CASSLRQGGTNEKLFF. The chain joins TRBV11-2 to TRBJ1-4, with 7 bases matching TRBD1. With V trimmed by 5 bases and J by 2 bases, 8 bases remained unmatched. CDR3 length equals 16 residues. Germline-derived CDR1 and CDR2 are SGHAT and FQNNGV. The complete variable domain, with remaining parts taken from reference TRBV11-2 and TRBJ1-4, reads EAGVAQSPRYKIIEKRQSVAFWCNPISGHATLYWYQQILGQGPKLLIQFQNNGVVDDSQLPKDRFSAERLKGVDSTLKIQPAKLEDSAVYLCASSLRQGGTNEKLFFGSGTQLSVL.

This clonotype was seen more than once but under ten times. CDR3 in amino acids: CSGGYIAGGLYEQYF. Here the CDR3 DNA reads TGCAGCGGAGGGTACATAGCGGGGGGGCTCTACGAGCAGTACTTC. The V call is TRBV29-1, the J call TRBJ2-7; the match to TRBD2 covers 11 bases. Germline V gene data show CDR1 as SQVTM and CDR2 as ANQGSEA. V shed 7 bases, J shed 3 bases, and the junction held 11 bases outside the gene matches. The CDR3 loop spans 15 amino acids.

The CDR3 loop reads CAISERGQGIKDNYGYTF. CDR3 in DNA: TGTGCCATCAGTGAGCGCGGACAGGGGATCAAGGATAACTATGGCTACACCTTC. The J gene is TRBJ1-2, the V gene TRBV10-3, with 9 bases identical to TRBD1. V was pared by 2 bases and J by 1 base, with 11 bases of the junction left unmatched. This CDR3 region has 18 residues. CDR1 and CDR2 from the germline V gene are ENHRY and SYGVKD.

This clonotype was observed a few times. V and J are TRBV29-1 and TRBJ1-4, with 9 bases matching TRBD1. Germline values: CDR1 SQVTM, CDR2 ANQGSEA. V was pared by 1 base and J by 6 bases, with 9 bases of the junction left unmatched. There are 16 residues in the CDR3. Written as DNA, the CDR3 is TGCAGCGTTGAAGGTCGTCCGGGACAGGGAGATGAAAAACTGTTTTTT. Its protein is CSVEGRPGQGDEKLFF.

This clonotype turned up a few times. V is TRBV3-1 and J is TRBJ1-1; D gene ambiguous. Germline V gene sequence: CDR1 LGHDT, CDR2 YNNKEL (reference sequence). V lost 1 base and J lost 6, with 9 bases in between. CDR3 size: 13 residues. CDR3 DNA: TGTGCCAGCAGCCAAGTAGTCTCTGCTGAAGCTTTCTTT. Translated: CASSQVVSAEAFF.

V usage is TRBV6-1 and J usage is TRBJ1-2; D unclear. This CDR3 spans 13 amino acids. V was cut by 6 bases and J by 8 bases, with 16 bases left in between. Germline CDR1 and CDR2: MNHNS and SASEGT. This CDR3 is CASRLLDRYGYTF. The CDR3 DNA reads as TGTGCCAGCAGACTACTGGATCGGTACGGCTACACCTTC.

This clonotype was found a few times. DNA for the CDR3: TGTGCCAGCAGTTTAGCCGGGGGGCGTACCGATGAAGCTTTCTTT. Protein: CASSLAGGRTDEAFF. This chain connects TRBV12-3 or TRBV12-4 to TRBJ1-1; a weak D match, TRBD1 (6 bases). Trimming removed 0 bases from V and 7 bases from J, with 15 bases in between. This CDR3 has 15 residues.

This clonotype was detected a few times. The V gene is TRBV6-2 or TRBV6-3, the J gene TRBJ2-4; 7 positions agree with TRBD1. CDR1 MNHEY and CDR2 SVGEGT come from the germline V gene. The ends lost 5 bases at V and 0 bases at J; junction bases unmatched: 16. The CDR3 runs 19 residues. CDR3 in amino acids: CASSTLPGQNLLAKNIQYF. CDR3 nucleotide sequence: TGTGCCAGCAGTACCCTTCCGGGACAGAATTTACTAGCCAAAAACATTCAGTACTTC.

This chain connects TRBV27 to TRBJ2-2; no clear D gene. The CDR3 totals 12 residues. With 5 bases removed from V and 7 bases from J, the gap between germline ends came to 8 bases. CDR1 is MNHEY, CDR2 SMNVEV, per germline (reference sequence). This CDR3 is CASSQRIGELFF. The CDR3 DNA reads TGTGCCAGCAGTCAACGGATCGGGGAGCTGTTTTTT.

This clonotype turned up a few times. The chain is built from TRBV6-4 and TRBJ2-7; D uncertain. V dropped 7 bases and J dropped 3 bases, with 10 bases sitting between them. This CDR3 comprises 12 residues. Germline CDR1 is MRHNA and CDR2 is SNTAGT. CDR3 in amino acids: CASTSLDYEQYV. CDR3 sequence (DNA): TGTGCCAGCACGAGCCTTGACTACGAGCAGTACGTC.

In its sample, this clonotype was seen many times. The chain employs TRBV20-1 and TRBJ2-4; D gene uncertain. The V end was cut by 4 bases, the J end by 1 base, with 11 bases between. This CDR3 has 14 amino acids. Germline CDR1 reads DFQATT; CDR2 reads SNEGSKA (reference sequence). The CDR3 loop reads CSANVYTAKNIQYF. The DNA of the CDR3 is TGCAGTGCTAATGTATATACGGCCAAAAACATTCAGTACTTC.

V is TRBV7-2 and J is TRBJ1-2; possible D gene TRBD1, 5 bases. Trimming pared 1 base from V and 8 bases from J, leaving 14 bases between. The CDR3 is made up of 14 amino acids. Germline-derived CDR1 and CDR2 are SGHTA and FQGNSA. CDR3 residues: CASSLVGQGDGYTF. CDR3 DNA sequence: TGTGCCAGCAGCTTAGTGGGGCAGGGTGACGGCTACACCTTC.

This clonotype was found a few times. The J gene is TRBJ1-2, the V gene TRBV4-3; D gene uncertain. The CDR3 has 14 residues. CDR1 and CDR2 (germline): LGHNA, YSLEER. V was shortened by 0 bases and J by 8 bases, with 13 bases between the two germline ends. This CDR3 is CASSQEDAGYGYTF. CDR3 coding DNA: TGCGCCAGCAGCCAAGAGGATGCGGGGTACGGCTACACCTTC.

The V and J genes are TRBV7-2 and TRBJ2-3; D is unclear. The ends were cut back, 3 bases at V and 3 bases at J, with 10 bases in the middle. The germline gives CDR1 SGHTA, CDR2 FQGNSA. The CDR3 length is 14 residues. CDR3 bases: TGTGCCAGCAGCTTTCGGCTAGAAACAGATACGCAGTATTTT. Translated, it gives CASSFRLETDTQYF. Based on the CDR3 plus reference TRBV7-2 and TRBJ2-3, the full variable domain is GAGVSQSPSNKVTEKGKDVELRCDPISGHTALYWYRQSLGQGLEFLIYFQGNSAPDKSGLPSDRFSAERTGGSVSTLTIQRTQQEDSAVYLCASSFRLETDTQYFGPGTRLTVL.

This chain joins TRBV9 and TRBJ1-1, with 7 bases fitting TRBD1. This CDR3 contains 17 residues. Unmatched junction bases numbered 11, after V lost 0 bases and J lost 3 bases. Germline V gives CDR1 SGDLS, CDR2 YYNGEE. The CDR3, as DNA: TGTGCCAGCAGCGTAGGTGGGCCACAGGGGCCTTACACTGAAGCTTTCTTT. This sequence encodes CASSVGGPQGPYTEAFF.

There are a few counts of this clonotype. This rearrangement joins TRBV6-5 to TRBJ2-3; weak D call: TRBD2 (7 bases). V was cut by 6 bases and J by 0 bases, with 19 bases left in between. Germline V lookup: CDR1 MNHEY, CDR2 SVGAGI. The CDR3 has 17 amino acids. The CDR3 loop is CASSRSFAGASTDTQYF. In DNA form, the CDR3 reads TGTGCCAGCAGCCGTTCCTTCGCGGGGGCAAGCACAGATACGCAGTATTTT.

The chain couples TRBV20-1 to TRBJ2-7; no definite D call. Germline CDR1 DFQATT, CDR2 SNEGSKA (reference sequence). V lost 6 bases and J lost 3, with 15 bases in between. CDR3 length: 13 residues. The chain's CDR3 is CSARRPESYEQYF. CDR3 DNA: TGCAGTGCCCGCCGTCCTGAAAGCTACGAGCAGTACTTC.

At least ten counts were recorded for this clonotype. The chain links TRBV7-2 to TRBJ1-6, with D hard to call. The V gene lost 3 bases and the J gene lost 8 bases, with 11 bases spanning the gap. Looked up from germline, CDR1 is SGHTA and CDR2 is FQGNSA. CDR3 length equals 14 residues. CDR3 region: CASSFLTGDSPLHF. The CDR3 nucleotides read TGTGCCAGCAGCTTTTTAACTGGGGATTCACCCCTCCACTTT.

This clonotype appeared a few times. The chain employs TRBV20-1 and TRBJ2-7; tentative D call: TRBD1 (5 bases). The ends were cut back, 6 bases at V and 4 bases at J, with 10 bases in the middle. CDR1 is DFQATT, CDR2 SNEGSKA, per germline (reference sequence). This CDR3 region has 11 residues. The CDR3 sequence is CSASGKYEQYF. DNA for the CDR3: TGCAGTGCATCAGGGAAATACGAGCAGTACTTC.

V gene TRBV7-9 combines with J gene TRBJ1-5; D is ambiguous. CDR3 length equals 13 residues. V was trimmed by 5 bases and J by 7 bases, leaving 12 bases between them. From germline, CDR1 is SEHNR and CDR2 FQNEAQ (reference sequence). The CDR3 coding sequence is TGTGCCAGCAGCGACCACAGCGGGCAGCCCCAGCATTTT. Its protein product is CASSDHSGQPQHF.

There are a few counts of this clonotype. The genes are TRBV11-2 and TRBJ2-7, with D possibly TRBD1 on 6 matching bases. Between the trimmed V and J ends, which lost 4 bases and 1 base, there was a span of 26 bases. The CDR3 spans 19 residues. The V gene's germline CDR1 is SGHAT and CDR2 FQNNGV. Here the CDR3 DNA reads TGTGCCAGCAGCTCCCGTACAGGGAAGGGCCGTCGTGGATCCTACGAGCAGTACGTC. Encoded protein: CASSSRTGKGRRGSYEQYV.

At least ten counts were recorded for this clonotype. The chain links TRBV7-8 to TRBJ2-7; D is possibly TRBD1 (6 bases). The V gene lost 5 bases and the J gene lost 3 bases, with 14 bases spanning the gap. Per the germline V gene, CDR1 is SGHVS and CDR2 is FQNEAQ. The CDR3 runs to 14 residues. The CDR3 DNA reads TGTGCCAGCAGCCGCGGACAGAGAGACTACGAGCAGTACGTC. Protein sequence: CASSRGQRDYEQYV.

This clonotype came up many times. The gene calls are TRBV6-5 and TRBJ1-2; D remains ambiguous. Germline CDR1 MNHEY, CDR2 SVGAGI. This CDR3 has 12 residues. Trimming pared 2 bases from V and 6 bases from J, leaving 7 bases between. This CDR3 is CASSYRGDGYTF. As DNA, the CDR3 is TGTGCCAGCAGTTACCGGGGAGATGGCTACACCTTC.

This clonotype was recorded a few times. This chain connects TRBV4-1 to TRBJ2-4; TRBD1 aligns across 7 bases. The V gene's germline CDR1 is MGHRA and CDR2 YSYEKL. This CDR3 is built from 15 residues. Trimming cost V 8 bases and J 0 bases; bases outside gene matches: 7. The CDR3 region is CASGTGVLAKNIQYF. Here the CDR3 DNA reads TGCGCCAGCGGAACAGGGGTGTTAGCCAAAAACATTCAGTACTTC.

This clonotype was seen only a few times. CDR3 in DNA: TGTGCCAGCAGTGAAAGCAGGGTTTACGGGGAGCTGTTTTTT. Its translation: CASSESRVYGELFF. V is TRBV2 and J is TRBJ2-2, with D maybe TRBD1 (5 bases). V was cut by 2 bases and J by 7 bases, with 11 bases left in between. The CDR3 extends over 14 amino acids. In germline, CDR1 is SNHLY, CDR2 FYNNEI. Together with reference TRBV2 and TRBJ2-2, the CDR3 gives the full variable domain: EPEVTQTPSHQVTQMGQEVILRCVPISNHLYFYWYRQILGQKVEFLVSFYNNEISEKSEIFDDQFSVERPDGSNFTLKIRSTKLEDSAMYFCASSESRVYGELFFGEGSRLTVL.

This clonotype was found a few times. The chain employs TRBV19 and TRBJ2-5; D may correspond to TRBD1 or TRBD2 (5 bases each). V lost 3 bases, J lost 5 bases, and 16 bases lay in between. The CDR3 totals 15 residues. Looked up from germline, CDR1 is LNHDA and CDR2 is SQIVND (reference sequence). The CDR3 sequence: CASSIRGTAEETQYF. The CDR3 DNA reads TGTGCCAGTAGTATTAGAGGGACCGCGGAGGAGACCCAGTACTTC.

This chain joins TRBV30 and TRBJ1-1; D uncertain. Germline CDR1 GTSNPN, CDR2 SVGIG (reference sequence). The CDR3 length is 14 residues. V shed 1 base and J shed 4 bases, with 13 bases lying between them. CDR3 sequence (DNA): TGTGCCTGGAGTGCCCCCTTCCCGGGCACTGAAGCTTTCTTT. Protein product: CAWSAPFPGTEAFF.

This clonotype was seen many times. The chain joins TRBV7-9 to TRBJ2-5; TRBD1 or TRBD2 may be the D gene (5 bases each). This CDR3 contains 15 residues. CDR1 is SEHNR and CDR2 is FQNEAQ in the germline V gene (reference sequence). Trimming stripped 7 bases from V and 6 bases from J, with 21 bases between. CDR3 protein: CASTGADRRMKTQYF. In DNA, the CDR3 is TGTGCCAGCACCGGGGCAGACAGACGTATGAAGACCCAGTACTTC.